Here is one TCR beta chain with its context. Its antigen is currently not known. No per-base quality is available; no much larger clone lies one base away. TCRbeta CDR3 regions were amplified from genomic DNA by means of the immunoSEQ Assay, a bias-controlled multiplex PCR. Under the source paper's analysis protocol: The number of nucleated cells in each sample was estimated from the amplification of reference gene primers within the assay. To quantify the absolute abundance of each unique TCRbeta CDR3 rearrangement, sequence reads were collapsed and filtered. For each sample, productive Simpson clonality was calculated as the square root of Simpson's diversity index over productive rearrangements. The table was pulled from immuneACCESS by TCRdb, which kept in-frame rearrangements only. Such tables lose some clones; where checked, under half of the loss comes from unresolved V genes, and the rest has no known cause. V, J and clone size derive from that table, while D and trimming were established from the DNA sequence. Counted in this sample were some 240,000 clones; 90% of them appeared once. The ten largest account for 2% to 2.5% of the sample.

The germline V gene (reference sequence) specifies SGHNT as CDR1 and YYREEE as CDR2. Trimming at the junction amounts to 4 bases on V and 3 bases on J, and the germline ends lie 11 bases apart. The cysteine opens and the phenylalanine closes a CDR3 of 15 amino acids. The sequence is cut down to CDR3 DNA, 45 bases in frame from base 1. In Seattle, one collaborating source enrolled patients while the infection was active and tracked those patients longitudinally over the course of disease. Each collaborating institution followed its own protocols to collect whole blood in K2EDTA tubes. For TCRbeta analysis, collaborators shipped samples in one of three forms: frozen whole blood, isolated PBMCs, or DNA extracted from either of those sample types. The sample is drawn from a study of blood T cell repertoires in COVID-19 (dated by TCRdb to the early 2020s). Context from the whole study: Collaborator samples came from the United States, Italy and Spain and covered acute and convalescent phases of COVID-19. The material from the prospective study consisted of cDNA or gDNA derived from T cells, B-cell-depleted T cells, or PBMCs. The dataset comprised deeply sampled blood TCRbeta repertoires from subjects exposed to, actively infected with, or recovered from COVID-19. A freely available public database, intended as a resource for researchers studying the immune response to SARS-CoV-2, is where the repertoires were released. The samples were drawn from the first 160 participants of the ongoing ImmuneRACE study and from 1,200 or so subjects provided by 6 global collaborators. A de-identified subject ID, COVID-19 status, age in years and sex were almost always included in the sample metadata. HLA class I and class II types, where available, came from metadata supplied by the sample provider rather than from assay-based typing.

What the authors observed across the whole study: Clinical and demographic metadata were provided uncurated, with the amount varying by source and participant.

The receptor chain draws on TRBV5-4 and TRBJ1-6; the D segment could be TRBD1, given 6 matching bases. Sequenced sample: peripheral blood. This receptor was obtained from a woman aged 60-75 years with COVID-19, enrolled during active disease. The nucleotides read TGTGCCAGCAGCCCACAGGGAAACTATAATTCACCCCTCCACTTT. It specifies CASSPQGNYNSPLHF. The CDR3 plus the reference TRBV5-4 and TRBJ1-6 genes for the other parts give the full variable domain: ETGVTQSPTHLIKTRGQQVTLRCSSQSGHNTVSWYQQALGQGPQFIFQYYREEENGRGNFPPRFSGLQFPNYSSELNVNALELDDSALYLCASSPQGNYNSPLHFGNGTRLTVT.